A single sample is the source of the 15 T cell receptor beta chains below, sequenced in a study of PD-L1 blockade in urothelial cancer. Time point specified: peripheral blood 6 weeks after treatment start. Sequencing was performed with immunoSEQ multiplex PCR; in TCRdb, only in-frame clones are kept and a portion is missing. The profile shows about 91,000 clones, 70% to 90% of them singletons. The sample consisted of PBMCs, taken around atezolizumab (anti-PD-L1) treatment. The receptors were gathered from an older man with urothelial cancer.

The rearrangement uses TRBV14 and TRBJ2-7; maybe TRBD1 (5 bases). Trimming removed 5 bases from V and 2 bases from J, with 13 bases in between. Germline CDR1 SGHDN, CDR2 FVKESK. This CDR3 region has 14 residues. This CDR3 is CASSSRTPAYEQYF. The CDR3 DNA reads TGTGCCAGCAGCTCCCGGACACCAGCCTACGAGCAGTACTTC.

The chain's CDR3 is CASSTTRGELFF. For the CDR3, the DNA is TGTGCCAGCAGCACTACGCGCGGGGAGCTGTTTTTT. The V and J genes are TRBV11-2 and TRBJ2-2; D is unclear. The length of the CDR3 is 12 residues. V was pared by 5 bases and J by 7 bases, with 8 bases between. Germline loops: CDR1 SGHAT, CDR2 FQNNGV.

The chain uses TRBV7-2 and TRBJ2-7; D perhaps matches TRBD2 (5 bases). Germline loops: CDR1 SGHTA, CDR2 FQGNSA. V was clipped by 3 bases and J by 3 bases, with 6 bases between them. This CDR3 is built from 12 residues. CDR3 nucleotides: TGTGCCAGCAGCTTCACTAGCTACGAGCAGTACTTC. Translated: CASSFTSYEQYF.

The chain is built from TRBV5-1 and TRBJ2-5, with a possible D match to TRBD1 (6 bases). CDR3 length: 15 residues. V lost 2 bases and J 2 bases, leaving 13 bases between the germline ends. Germline V CDR1 and CDR2: SGHRS, YFSETQ. The chain's CDR3 is CASSFEQGFQETQYF. CDR3 in DNA: TGCGCCAGCAGCTTCGAACAGGGCTTTCAAGAGACCCAGTACTTC.

The J gene is TRBJ2-3, the V gene TRBV9, with 9 bases fitting TRBD2. Germline CDR1 reads SGDLS; CDR2 reads YYNGEE. The CDR3 has 16 residues. Losses at the gene ends were 0 bases for V and 4 bases for J; bases not matched to a gene: 6. In DNA form, the CDR3 reads TGTGCCAGCAGCGTAGTAGCGGGAGTGGGGGCAGATACGCAGTATTTT. Protein product: CASSVVAGVGADTQYF.

This clone came up a few times. This chain links TRBV7-2 with TRBJ2-7; maybe TRBD1 (5 bases). Per germline, CDR1 SGHTA and CDR2 FQGNSA. Deletions cut 8 bases from V and 0 bases from J, with 11 bases between. CDR3 length: 13 residues. The CDR3 sequence: CASCAGHSYEQYF. CDR3 bases: TGTGCCAGCTGCGCTGGACACTCCTACGAGCAGTACTTC.

This clone was recorded only once. In DNA, the CDR3 is TGTGCCATCAGTGAGTCGCAGGGCCTCAATCAGCCCCAGCATTTT. Its translation: CAISESQGLNQPQHF. V gene TRBV10-3 combines with J gene TRBJ1-5, with D maybe TRBD1 (5 bases). This CDR3 comprises 15 residues. In germline, CDR1 is ENHRY, CDR2 SYGVKD. V lost 0 bases to trimming and J lost 3 bases, with 9 bases between them.

This CDR3 reads CASSLEVGRENYGYTF. The CDR3 nucleotides are TGTGCCAGCAGCTTGGAGGTTGGGAGGGAGAACTATGGCTACACCTTC. The chain links TRBV5-4 to TRBJ1-2; no clear D gene. Trimming removed 0 bases at V and 2 bases at J, with 14 bases between. The CDR3 loop spans 16 amino acids. The germline V gene has CDR1 SGHNT and CDR2 YYREEE (reference sequence). The full variable domain, completed using reference TRBV5-4 and TRBJ1-2, is ETGVTQSPTHLIKTRGQQVTLRCSSQSGHNTVSWYQQALGQGPQFIFQYYREEENGRGNFPPRFSGLQFPNYSSELNVNALELDDSALYLCASSLEVGRENYGYTFGSGTRLTVV.

The chain links TRBV19 to TRBJ1-4; D remains unclear. Germline V CDR1 and CDR2: LNHDA, SQIVND (reference sequence). V lost 5 bases and J 4 bases, leaving 11 bases between the germline ends. The CDR3 runs 14 residues. The CDR3 loop reads CASSRGYDNEKLFF. The CDR3 DNA is TGTGCCAGTAGTCGAGGGTATGATAATGAAAAACTGTTTTTT.

The rearrangement links TRBV21-1 to TRBJ1-2; TRBD1 was called by the table and not checked on the DNA. TRBV21-1 is labeled a pseudogene. The CDR3 consists of 18 residues. DNA of the CDR3: TGTGCCAGCAGCAAACCTCATACCCACAGGGAGCTAACCTATGGCTACACCTTC. Amino acids: CASSKPHTHRELTYGYTF.

The chain is built from TRBV7-2 and TRBJ1-5; D gene unclear. V was shortened by 6 bases and J by 6 bases, with 12 bases between the two germline ends. The CDR3 contains 13 residues. Per germline, CDR1 SGHTA and CDR2 FQGNSA. The CDR3 DNA is TGTGCCAGCAGTTCGGGAGCCTCTCAGCCCCAGCATTTT. Protein product: CASSSGASQPQHF. Complete variable domain (other parts from reference TRBV7-2 and TRBJ1-5): GAGVSQSPSNKVTEKGKDVELRCDPISGHTALYWYRQSLGQGLEFLIYFQGNSAPDKSGLPSDRFSAERTGGSVSTLTIQRTQQEDSAVYLCASSSGASQPQHFGDGTRLSIL.

The V call is TRBV9, the J call TRBJ1-2; D unclear. The CDR3 loop spans 15 amino acids. V lost 3 bases and J 0 bases, leaving 12 bases between the germline ends. Per the germline V gene, CDR1 is SGDLS and CDR2 is YYNGEE. The CDR3 DNA follows: TGTGCCAGCAGCGCCCACGGACTTACTAACTATGGCTACACCTTC. It translates to CASSAHGLTNYGYTF. Variable domain in full (rest from reference TRBV9 and TRBJ1-2): DSGVTQTPKHLITATGQRVTLRCSPRSGDLSVYWYQQSLDQGLQFLIQYYNGEERAKGNILERFSAQQFPDLHSELNLSSLELGDSALYFCASSAHGLTNYGYTFGSGTRLTVV.

The rearrangement links TRBV18 to TRBJ2-2, with TRBD2 as a possible D gene (5 bases). This CDR3 is 16 amino acids long. The V end was cut by 3 bases, the J end by 3 bases, with 14 bases between. The germline V gene has CDR1 KGHSH and CDR2 LQKENI. The CDR3 DNA reads as TGTGCCAGCTCACCCGTAGGGAGTGTGGACACCGGGGAGCTGTTTTTT. This translates into CASSPVGSVDTGELFF.

V and J are TRBV10-2 and TRBJ1-2; D might be TRBD1 (5 bases). The V gene's germline CDR1 is WSHSY and CDR2 SAAADI. The CDR3 is 11 amino acids. V was trimmed by 2 bases and J by 8 bases, leaving 6 bases between them. The CDR3 here is CASSETGGYTF. The CDR3 DNA sequence: TGCGCCAGCAGTGAGACAGGAGGCTACACCTTC.

The V and J genes are TRBV15 and TRBJ2-2; the D is unclear. The CDR3 spans 11 residues. CDR1 LNHNV and CDR2 YYDKDF come from the germline V gene (reference sequence). Trimming stripped 5 bases from V and 8 bases from J, with 6 bases between. The CDR3 reads CATSLEGELFF. DNA for the CDR3: TGTGCCACCAGCCTCGAGGGGGAGCTGTTTTTT.